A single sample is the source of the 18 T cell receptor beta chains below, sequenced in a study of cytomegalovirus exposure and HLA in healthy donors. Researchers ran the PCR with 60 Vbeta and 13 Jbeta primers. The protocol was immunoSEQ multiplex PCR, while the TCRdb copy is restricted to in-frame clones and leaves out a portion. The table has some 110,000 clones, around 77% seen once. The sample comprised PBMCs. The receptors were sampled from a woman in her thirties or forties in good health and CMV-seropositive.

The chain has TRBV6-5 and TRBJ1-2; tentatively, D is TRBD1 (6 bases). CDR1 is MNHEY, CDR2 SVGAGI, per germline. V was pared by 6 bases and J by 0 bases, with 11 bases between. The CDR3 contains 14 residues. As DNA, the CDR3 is TGTGCCAGCAGAAGGGGGGGAGCTAACTATGGCTACACCTTC. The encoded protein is CASRRGGANYGYTF.

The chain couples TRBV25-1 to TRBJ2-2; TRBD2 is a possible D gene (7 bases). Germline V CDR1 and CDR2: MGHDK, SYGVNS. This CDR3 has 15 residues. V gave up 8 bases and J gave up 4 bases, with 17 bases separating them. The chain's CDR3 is CASRGAGPSTGELFF. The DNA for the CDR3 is TGTGCCAGCCGGGGGGCAGGTCCGAGCACCGGGGAGCTGTTTTTT.

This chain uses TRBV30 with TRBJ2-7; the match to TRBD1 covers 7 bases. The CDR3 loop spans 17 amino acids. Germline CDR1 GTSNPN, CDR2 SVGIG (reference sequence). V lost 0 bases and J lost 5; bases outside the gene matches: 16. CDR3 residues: CAWSVWAGTATGDEQYF. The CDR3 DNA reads TGTGCCTGGAGTGTGTGGGCCGGGACAGCAACCGGGGACGAGCAGTACTTC.

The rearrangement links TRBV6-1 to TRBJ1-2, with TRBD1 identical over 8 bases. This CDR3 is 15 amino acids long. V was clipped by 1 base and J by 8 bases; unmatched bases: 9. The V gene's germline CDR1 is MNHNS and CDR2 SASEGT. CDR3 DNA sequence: TGTGCCAGCAGTGAAGGGCGCCGACAGGGGCGCGGCTACACCTTC. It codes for CASSEGRRQGRGYTF.

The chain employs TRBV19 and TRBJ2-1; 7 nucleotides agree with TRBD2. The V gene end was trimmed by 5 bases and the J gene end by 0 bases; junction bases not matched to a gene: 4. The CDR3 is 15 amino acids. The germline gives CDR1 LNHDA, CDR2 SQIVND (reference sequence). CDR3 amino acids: CASSPLASSYNEQFF. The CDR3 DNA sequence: TGTGCCAGTAGTCCACTAGCGAGCTCCTACAATGAGCAGTTCTTC.

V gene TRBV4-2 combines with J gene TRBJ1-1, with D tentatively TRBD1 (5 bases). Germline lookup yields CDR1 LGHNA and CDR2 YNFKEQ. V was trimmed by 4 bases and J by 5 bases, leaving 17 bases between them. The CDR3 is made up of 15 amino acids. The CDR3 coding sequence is TGTGCCAGCAGCCCAAAAATGGGGGGGAGGACTGAAGCTTTCTTT. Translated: CASSPKMGGRTEAFF.

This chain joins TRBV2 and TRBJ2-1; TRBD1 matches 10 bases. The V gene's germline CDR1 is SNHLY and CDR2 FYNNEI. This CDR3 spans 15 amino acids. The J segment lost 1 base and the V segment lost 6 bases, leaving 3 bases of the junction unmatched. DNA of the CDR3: TGTGCCAGCAGAGCGGGACAGGGGTCCTACAATGAGCAGTTCTTC. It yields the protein CASRAGQGSYNEQFF. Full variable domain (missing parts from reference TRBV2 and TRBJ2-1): EPEVTQTPSHQVTQMGQEVILRCVPISNHLYFYWYRQILGQKVEFLVSFYNNEISEKSEIFDDQFSVERPDGSNFTLKIRSTKLEDSAMYFCASRAGQGSYNEQFFGPGTRLTVL.

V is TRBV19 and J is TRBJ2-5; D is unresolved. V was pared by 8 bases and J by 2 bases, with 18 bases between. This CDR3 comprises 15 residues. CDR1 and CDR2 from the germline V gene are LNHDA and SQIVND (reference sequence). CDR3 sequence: CASSLGPGSQETQYF. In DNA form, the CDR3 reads TGTGCCAGTTCTCTTGGCCCAGGATCTCAAGAGACCCAGTACTTC.

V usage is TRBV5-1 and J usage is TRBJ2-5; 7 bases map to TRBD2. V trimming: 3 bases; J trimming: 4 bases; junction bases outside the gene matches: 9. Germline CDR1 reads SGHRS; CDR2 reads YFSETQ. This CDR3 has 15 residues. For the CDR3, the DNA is TGCGCCAGCAGCTCGGCCGGGACGGGGGGAGAGACCCAGTACTTC. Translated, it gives CASSSAGTGGETQYF. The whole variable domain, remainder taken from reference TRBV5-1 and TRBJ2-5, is KAGVTQTPRYLIKTRGQQVTLSCSPISGHRSVSWYQQTPGQGLQFLFEYFSETQRNKGNFPGRFSGRQFSNSRSEMNVSTLELGDSALYLCASSSAGTGGETQYFGPGTRLLVL.

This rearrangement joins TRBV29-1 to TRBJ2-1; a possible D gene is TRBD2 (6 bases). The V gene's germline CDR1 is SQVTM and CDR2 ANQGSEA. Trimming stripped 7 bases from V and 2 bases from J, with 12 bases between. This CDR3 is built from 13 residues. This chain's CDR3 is CSARDSPYNEQFF. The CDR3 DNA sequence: TGCAGCGCCAGGGACTCCCCCTACAATGAGCAGTTCTTC.

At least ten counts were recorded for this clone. The CDR3 nucleotides read TGTGCCAGCAGCTTAACTAGCGGGGAGACCCAGTACTTC. It yields the protein CASSLTSGETQYF. The rearrangement links TRBV5-6 to TRBJ2-5; TRBD2 matches at 9 bases. Unmatched junction bases numbered 1, after V lost 2 bases and J lost 5 bases. The CDR3 covers 13 residues. Germline values: CDR1 SGHDT, CDR2 YYEEEE.

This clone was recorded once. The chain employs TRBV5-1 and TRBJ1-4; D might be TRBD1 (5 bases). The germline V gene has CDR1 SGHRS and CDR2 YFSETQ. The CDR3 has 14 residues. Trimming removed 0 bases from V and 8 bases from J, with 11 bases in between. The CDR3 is CASSLATGGEKLFF. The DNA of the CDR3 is TGCGCCAGCAGCTTGGCAACGGGGGGGGAAAAACTGTTTTTT.

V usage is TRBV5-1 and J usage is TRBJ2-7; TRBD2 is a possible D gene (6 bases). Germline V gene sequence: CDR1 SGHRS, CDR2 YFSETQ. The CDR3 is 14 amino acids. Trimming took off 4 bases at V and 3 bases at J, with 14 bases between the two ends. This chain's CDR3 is CASSQHGGFYEQYF. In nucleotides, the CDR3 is TGCGCCAGCAGCCAACATGGAGGGTTCTACGAGCAGTACTTC.

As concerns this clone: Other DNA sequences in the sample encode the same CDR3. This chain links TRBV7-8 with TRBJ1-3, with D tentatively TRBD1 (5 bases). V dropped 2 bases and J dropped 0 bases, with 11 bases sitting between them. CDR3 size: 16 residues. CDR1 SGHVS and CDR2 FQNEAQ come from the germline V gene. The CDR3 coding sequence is TGTGCCAGCAGCTTAACCGGGACTAACTCTGGAAACACCATATATTTT. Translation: CASSLTGTNSGNTIYF.

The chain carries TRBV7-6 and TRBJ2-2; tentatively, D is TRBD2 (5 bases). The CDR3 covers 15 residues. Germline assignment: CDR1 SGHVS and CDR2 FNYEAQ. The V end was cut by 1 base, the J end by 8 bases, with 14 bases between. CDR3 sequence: CASSLGVTREGELFF. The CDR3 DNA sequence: TGTGCCAGCAGCTTAGGGGTAACCCGGGAAGGGGAGCTGTTTTTT.

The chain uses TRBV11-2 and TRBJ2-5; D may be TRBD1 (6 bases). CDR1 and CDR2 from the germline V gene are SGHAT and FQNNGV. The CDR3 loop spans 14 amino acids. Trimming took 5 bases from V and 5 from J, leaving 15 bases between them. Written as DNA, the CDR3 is TGTGCCAGCAGCGTCGGGTGGGGGCGTGAGACCCAGTACTTC. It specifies CASSVGWGRETQYF.

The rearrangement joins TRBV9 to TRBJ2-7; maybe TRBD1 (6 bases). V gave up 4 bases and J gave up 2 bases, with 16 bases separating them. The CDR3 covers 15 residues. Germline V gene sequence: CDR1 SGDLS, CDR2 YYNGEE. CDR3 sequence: CASSPQGSATYEQYF. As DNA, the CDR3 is TGTGCCAGCAGCCCCCAGGGGTCTGCTACCTACGAGCAGTACTTC.

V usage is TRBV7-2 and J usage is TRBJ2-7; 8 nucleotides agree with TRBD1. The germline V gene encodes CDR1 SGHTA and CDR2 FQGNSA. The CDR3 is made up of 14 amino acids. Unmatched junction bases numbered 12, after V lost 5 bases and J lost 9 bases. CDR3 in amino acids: CASSPTDRVRRQYF. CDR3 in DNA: TGTGCCAGCAGCCCTACGGACAGGGTTAGACGGCAGTACTTC.